The source of this T cell receptor beta chain is a study of neurological immune-mediated disorders. The cDNA was synthesized by means of template-switch 5'RACE, which was carried out with 10-nucleotide random UMIs. MiXCR, applied by TCRdb to the 5' RACE reads, yields one record per CDR3 protein. Of tens of thousands of distinct CDR3 sequences in the sample, about 10% were seen once. Study-wide findings and caveats: Subjects shared no identical expanded-clone CDR3 amino acid sequences, suggesting private TCR-beta repertoires in all groups. Multiple sclerosis patients had less TCR clonal expansion than even healthy controls, unlike HTLV-1-associated myelopathy.

This clonotype was detected ten times or more. Its antigen remains unidentified. The length of the CDR3 is 15 residues. Trimming cost V 0 bases and J 5 bases, with 13 bases left between them. In germline, CDR1 is SGDLS, CDR2 YYNGEE. Time point described: longitudinal time-point 1 (baseline). Preparation of the unsorted libraries drew on 2 million PBMCs stored at -80 C. The source is a male donor with HTLV-1-associated myelopathy (HAM/TSP). The sequenced sample consisted of PBMCs. The chain is built from TRBV9 and TRBJ2-3; tentatively, D is TRBD2 (5 bases). The CDR3: CASSVETRSGDTQYF. In DNA form, the CDR3 reads TGTGCCAGCAGCGTAGAAACTAGGTCTGGAGATACGCAGTATTTT. The variable domain in full, completed from reference TRBV9 and TRBJ2-3, reads DSGVTQTPKHLITATGQRVTLRCSPRSGDLSVYWYQQSLDQGLQFLIQYYNGEERAKGNILERFSAQQFPDLHSELNLSSLELGDSALYFCASSVETRSGDTQYFGPGTRLTVL.